This TCR beta chain was captured by sequencing in a study of siplizumab effects on memory and regulatory T cells. Libraries were prepared by immunoSEQ multiplex PCR; TCRdb keeps only in-frame clonotypes and omits some of them. The sample comprises some 97,000 clones, roughly 92% of which are singletons, and under 0.7% rests with the top ten. To note about this clone: What it binds is not known.

Notes on the study in general: An assignable naive or memory phenotype was lacking in roughly 75-96% of proliferating CD4+ or CD8+ clones.

Looked up from germline, CDR1 is LNHDA and CDR2 is SQIVND (reference sequence). Trimming shortened V by 6 bases and J by 8 bases, and 13 bases separated the two germline ends. The CDR3 runs to 13 residues. The chain recombines TRBV19 with TRBJ1-4, with D uncertain. This receptor was taken from a human donor in good health. The sequencing sample was made of Tregs sorted from blood. The CDR3 coding sequence is TGTGCCAGTAGCGGGCAGTGGGAAGAAAAACTGTTTTTT. Translation: CASSGQWEEKLFF.